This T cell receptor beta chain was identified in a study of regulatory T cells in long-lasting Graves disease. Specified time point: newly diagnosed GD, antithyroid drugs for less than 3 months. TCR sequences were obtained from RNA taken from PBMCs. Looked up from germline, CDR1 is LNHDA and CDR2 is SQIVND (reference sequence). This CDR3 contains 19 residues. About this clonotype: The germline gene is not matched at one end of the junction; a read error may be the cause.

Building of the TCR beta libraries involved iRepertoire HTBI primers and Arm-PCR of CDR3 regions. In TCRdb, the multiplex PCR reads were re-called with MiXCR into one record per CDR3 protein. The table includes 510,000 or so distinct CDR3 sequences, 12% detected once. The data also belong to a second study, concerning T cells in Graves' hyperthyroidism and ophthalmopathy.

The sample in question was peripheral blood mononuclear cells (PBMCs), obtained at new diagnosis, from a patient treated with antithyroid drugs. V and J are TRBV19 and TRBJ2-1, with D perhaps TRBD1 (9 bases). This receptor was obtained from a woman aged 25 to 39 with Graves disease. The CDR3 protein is CASRLGDREPAGAYDEQFF. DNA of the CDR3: TGTGCCAGCCGCCTTGGGGACAGGGAACCAGCGGGGGCCTACGATGAGCAGTTCTTC.